This passage covers 21 T cell receptor beta chains from one sample sequenced in a study of regulatory T cells in long-lasting Graves disease. Both iRepertoire HTBI primers and Arm-PCR of CDR3 regions were used to build the TCR beta libraries. TCRdb reprocessed the multiplex PCR reads via MiXCR and lists one record per CDR3 protein. The top ten hold about 10% of the sample, which has more than 400,000 distinct CDR3 sequences, 16% seen once. As for time point: newly diagnosed GD, antithyroid drugs for less than 3 months. There was RNA extracted from PBMCs, and the TCR library was made from it. This same sample was also taken into another study, of T cells in Graves' hyperthyroidism and ophthalmopathy.

The source material was peripheral blood mononuclear cells (PBMCs), sampled at new diagnosis, from a patient treated with antithyroid drugs. These receptors were obtained from a young woman with Graves disease.

In this sample, this clonotype turned up many times. The chain has TRBV12-3 or TRBV12-4 and TRBJ1-5, with 8 bases fitting TRBD1. CDR3 size: 14 residues. V dropped 5 bases and J dropped 4; count of bases not matched to a gene: 4. The CDR3 DNA follows: TGTGCCAGCAGTCGGGACAGGATGAATCAGCCCCAGCATTTT. Protein product: CASSRDRMNQPQHF.

This clonotype appeared a few times. The V gene is TRBV6-1, the J gene TRBJ2-1; 8 bases agree with TRBD2. Germline CDR1 MNHNS, CDR2 SASEGT. J lost 4 bases, V lost 10 bases, and 15 bases had no gene match. CDR3 length equals 16 residues. The CDR3 DNA reads as TGTGCCACCTCCCGGGAGGGTACGGGGACATACAATGAGCAGTTCTTC. This encodes CATSREGTGTYNEQFF.

On this clonotype itself: A much larger clone is a single base away; this may be a read error. The rearrangement uses TRBV11-2 and TRBJ1-1; a possible D gene is TRBD1 (5 bases). CDR1 and CDR2 from the germline V gene are SGHAT and FQNNGV. The CDR3 has 11 residues. The CDR3 region is CASQHGAEDFF. The CDR3 region has the DNA TGTGCCAGTCAGCACGGGGCTGAAGATTTCTTT.

This clonotype was detected only a few times. A much larger clonotype is one base distant, so this may be a read error. The V and J genes are TRBV12-5 and TRBJ2-3; D is unclear. The CDR3 sequence is 13 residues long. Germline assignment: CDR1 LGHNT and CDR2 FRNRAP. Trimming left V 5 bases short and J 2 bases short, with 8 bases between. Here the CDR3 reads CASGQIVTDTQYF. In nucleotides, the CDR3 is TGTGCTAGTGGTCAGATTGTCACAGATACGCAGTATTTT.

This clonotype was seen at least ten times. The chain uses TRBV28 and TRBJ2-1, with D possibly TRBD2 on 5 matching bases. The CDR3 runs to 12 residues. The V gene's germline CDR1 is MDHEN and CDR2 SYDVKM. The ends were cut back, 7 bases at V and 7 bases at J, with 11 bases in the middle. The CDR3 nucleotides are TGTGCCAGCACAAGAATAGCGAATGAGCAGTTCTTC. It translates to CASTRIANEQFF.

The table lists this clonotype with many counts. This rearrangement joins TRBV3-1 to TRBJ2-4; 7 bases match TRBD1. V trimming: 0 bases; J trimming: 16 bases; junction bases outside the gene matches: 21. The CDR3 is made up of 17 amino acids. Per germline, CDR1 LGHDT and CDR2 YNNKEL (reference sequence). The chain's CDR3 is CASSQDHLVIGGADPYF. CDR3 bases: TGTGCCAGCAGCCAAGATCATTTGGTTATAGGGGGCGCCGATCCATACTTC.

About this clonotype: With a much larger clone just one base away, this may be a read error. V and J are TRBV24-1 and TRBJ2-3; 7 bases are a match to TRBD2. Germline V lookup: CDR1 KGHDR, CDR2 SFDVKD. The CDR3 contains 15 residues. CDR3 region: CGTSDSSGSTDTQYF. The CDR3 coding sequence is TGTGGCACCAGTGATTCTAGCGGATCCACAGATACGCAGTATTTT.

The J gene is TRBJ1-3, the V gene TRBV19, with a tentative D call TRBD1 (5 bases). V shed 5 bases and J shed 0 bases, with 11 bases lying between them. This CDR3 comprises 15 residues. Germline CDR1 is LNHDA and CDR2 is SQIVND (reference sequence). The CDR3 sequence is CASSVRTTSGNTIYF. The CDR3 DNA is TGTGCCAGTAGTGTTAGGACAACCTCTGGAAACACCATATATTTT. The whole variable domain, filled in from reference TRBV19 and TRBJ1-3, reads DGGITQSPKYLFRKEGQNVTLSCEQNLNHDAMYWYRQDPGQGLRLIYYSQIVNDFQKGDIAEGYSVSREKKESFPLTVTSAQKNPTAFYLCASSVRTTSGNTIYFGEGSWLTVV.

This clonotype was seen more than once but under ten times. The chain combines TRBV30 with TRBJ2-5; 11 bases match TRBD2. Germline V gene lookup returns CDR1 GTSNPN and CDR2 SVGIG (reference sequence). The CDR3 length is 15 residues. J lost 4 bases, V lost 3 bases, and 7 bases had no gene match. This CDR3 reads CAWSQTSGNSETQYF. CDR3 nucleotide sequence: TGTGCCTGGAGCCAGACTAGCGGGAACTCAGAGACCCAGTACTTC. The variable domain in full, completed from reference TRBV30 and TRBJ2-5, reads SQTIHQWPATLVQPVGSPLSLECTVEGTSNPNLYWYRQAAGRGLQLLFYSVGIGQISSEVPQNLSASRPQDRQFILSSKKLLLSDSGFYLCAWSQTSGNSETQYFGPGTRLLVL.

This clonotype was seen once. This chain uses TRBV25-1 with TRBJ1-6; no firm D call. The CDR3 totals 13 residues. V lost 6 bases, J lost 7 bases, and 10 bases lay in between. CDR1 and CDR2 (germline): MGHDK, SYGVNS. CDR3 in amino acids: CASRGQFNSPLHF. The CDR3 region has the DNA TGTGCCAGCAGAGGGCAGTTCAATTCACCCCTCCACTTT.

This clonotype has ten or more counts. CDR3 loop: CASSSLRGPSSGANVLTF. The CDR3 DNA is TGTGCCAGCAGCTCTCTCCGGGGCCCAAGCTCTGGGGCCAACGTCCTGACTTTC. V and J are TRBV7-8 and TRBJ2-6; D possibly matches TRBD1 or TRBD2 (5 bases each). Germline loops: CDR1 SGHVS, CDR2 FQNEAQ. The CDR3 consists of 18 residues. V lost 4 bases, J lost 0 bases, and 16 bases lay in between.

V and J are TRBV11-2 and TRBJ2-3; TRBD2 is a possible D gene (6 bases). V gave up 7 bases and J gave up 2 bases, with 13 bases separating them. CDR1 and CDR2 (germline): SGHAT, FQNNGV. There are 14 residues in the CDR3. The CDR3 DNA reads as TGTGCCAGCACTTGGGGAGGCAACACAGATACGCAGTATTTT. This encodes CASTWGGNTDTQYF.

This clonotype was counted ten times or more. The V gene is TRBV19, the J gene TRBJ2-1, with 15 bases that match TRBD2. The CDR3 extends over 17 amino acids. J gave up 10 bases and V 3 bases, and 10 bases lay outside the gene matches. The germline V gene has CDR1 LNHDA and CDR2 SQIVND (reference sequence). DNA of the CDR3: TGTGCCAGTAGTATGAGGACTAGCGGGAGGGGCCCGGGGGAGCAGTTCTTC. This sequence encodes CASSMRTSGRGPGEQFF.

This clonotype has at least ten counts. This rearrangement joins TRBV3-1 to TRBJ2-5; maybe TRBD2 (5 bases). Trimming left V 3 bases short and J 3 bases short, with 11 bases between. Germline V gives CDR1 LGHDT, CDR2 YNNKEL (reference sequence). This CDR3 spans 14 amino acids. The CDR3 protein is CASSHVASKETQYF. In DNA, the CDR3 is TGTGCCAGCAGCCACGTTGCTAGCAAAGAGACCCAGTACTTC.

This clonotype appeared a few times. The CDR3, as DNA: TGCAGTGCTAGAAACCCCTTGACTAGCGGGCGCACAGATACGCAGTATTTT. It encodes CSARNPLTSGRTDTQYF. This chain links TRBV20-1 with TRBJ2-3; TRBD2 aligns across 10 bases. Germline V gene sequence: CDR1 DFQATT, CDR2 SNEGSKA (reference sequence). V dropped 2 bases and J dropped 1; count of bases not matched to a gene: 9. The CDR3 totals 17 residues.

There are many counts of this clonotype. The rearrangement joins TRBV10-3 to TRBJ1-5; 9 positions agree with TRBD1. After removal of 5 bases from V and 5 bases from J, the junction contained 4 bases not matched to a gene. The germline V gene encodes CDR1 ENHRY and CDR2 SYGVKD. This CDR3 is 14 amino acids long. The CDR3 DNA sequence: TGTGCCATCAGTAGGGACAGGGTACATCAGCCCCAGCATTTT. It is translated as CAISRDRVHQPQHF.

This clonotype was counted ten times or more. The rearrangement uses TRBV20-1 and TRBJ1-1, with no clear D. Trimming shortened V by 0 bases and J by 2 bases, and 10 bases separated the two germline ends. This CDR3 has 14 amino acids. CDR1 and CDR2 from the germline V gene are DFQATT and SNEGSKA (reference sequence). In DNA, the CDR3 is TGCAGTGCTAGAGATGGCCACTTTAACACTGAAGCTTTCTTT. Its protein product is CSARDGHFNTEAFF.

This clonotype was counted many times. The chain has TRBV28 and TRBJ2-5, with D hard to call. The CDR3 length is 13 residues. V shed 3 bases and J shed 2 bases, with 7 bases lying between them. Looked up from germline, CDR1 is MDHEN and CDR2 is SYDVKM. In DNA form, the CDR3 reads TGTGCCAGCAGTTTGCGAGGACAAGAGACCCAGTACTTC. Its translation: CASSLRGQETQYF.

This clonotype was recorded at least ten times. This rearrangement joins TRBV20-1 to TRBJ2-3; 7 nucleotides match TRBD2. Germline lookup yields CDR1 DFQATT and CDR2 SNEGSKA (reference sequence). The CDR3 consists of 14 residues. Trimming at V came to 6 bases and at J to 3 bases, leaving 9 bases not matched to a gene. This chain's CDR3 is CSASDGRGTDTQYF. CDR3 sequence (DNA): TGCAGTGCCTCGGATGGGAGGGGTACAGATACGCAGTATTTT.

The rearrangement links TRBV6-1 to TRBJ2-7; 7 nucleotides match TRBD1. Germline loops: CDR1 MNHNS, CDR2 SASEGT. The CDR3 is 13 residues long. The ends lost 6 bases at V and 6 bases at J; junction bases unmatched: 8. The CDR3 nucleotides read TGTGCCAGCAGATTCTCCGGGACAGTCGAGCAGTACTTC. Its protein product is CASRFSGTVEQYF.

This clonotype has at least ten counts. V gene TRBV7-9 combines with J gene TRBJ2-1; 9 nucleotides match TRBD1. The CDR3 is 15 residues long. V was clipped by 5 bases and J by 4 bases; unmatched bases: 6. Germline V lookup: CDR1 SEHNR, CDR2 FQNEAQ (reference sequence). This CDR3 is CASSQTGGLYNEQFF. CDR3 DNA: TGTGCCAGCAGCCAGACAGGGGGTTTGTACAATGAGCAGTTCTTC. Supplemented by reference TRBV7-9 and TRBJ2-1, the full variable domain reads DTGVSQNPRHKITKRGQNVTFRCDPISEHNRLYWYRQTLGQGPEFLTYFQNEAQLEKSRLLSDRFSAERPKGSFSTLEIQRTEQGDSAMYLCASSQTGGLYNEQFFGPGTRLTVL.